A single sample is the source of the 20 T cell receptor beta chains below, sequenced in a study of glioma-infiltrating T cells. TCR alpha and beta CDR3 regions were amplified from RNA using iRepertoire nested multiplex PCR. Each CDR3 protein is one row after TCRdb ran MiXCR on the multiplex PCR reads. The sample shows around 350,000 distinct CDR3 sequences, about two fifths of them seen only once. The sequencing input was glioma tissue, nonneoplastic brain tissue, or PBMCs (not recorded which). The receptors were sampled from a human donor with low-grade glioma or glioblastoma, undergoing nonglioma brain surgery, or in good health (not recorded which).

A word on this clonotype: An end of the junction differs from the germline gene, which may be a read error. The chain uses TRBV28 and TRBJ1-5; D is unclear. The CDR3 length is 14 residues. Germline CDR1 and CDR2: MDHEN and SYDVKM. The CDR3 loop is CASSGGRFDQLQHF. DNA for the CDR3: TGTGCCAGCAGTGGCGGTAGGTTCGATCAGCTCCAGCATTTT.

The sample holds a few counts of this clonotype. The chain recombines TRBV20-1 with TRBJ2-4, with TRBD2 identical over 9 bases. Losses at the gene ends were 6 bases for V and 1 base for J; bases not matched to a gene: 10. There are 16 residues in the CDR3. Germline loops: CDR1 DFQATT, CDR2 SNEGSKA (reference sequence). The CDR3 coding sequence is TGCAGTGCGGGTCACATAGGACTAGCGGCCAAAAACATTCAGTACTTC. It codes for CSAGHIGLAAKNIQYF.

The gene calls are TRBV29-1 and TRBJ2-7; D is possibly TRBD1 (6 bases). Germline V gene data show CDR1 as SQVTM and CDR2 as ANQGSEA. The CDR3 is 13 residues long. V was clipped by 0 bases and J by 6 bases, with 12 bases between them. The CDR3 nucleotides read TGCAGCGTTGAAGACAGGACAGTCCTCGAGCAGTACTTC. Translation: CSVEDRTVLEQYF.

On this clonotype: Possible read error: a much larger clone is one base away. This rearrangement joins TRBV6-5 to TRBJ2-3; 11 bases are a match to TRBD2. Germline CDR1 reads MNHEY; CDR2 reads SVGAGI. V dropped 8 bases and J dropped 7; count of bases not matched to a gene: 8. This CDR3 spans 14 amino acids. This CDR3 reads CASGSGTSGYTQYF. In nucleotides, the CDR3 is TGTGCCAGCGGGTCCGGGACTAGCGGATATACGCAGTATTTT.

The CDR3 DNA is TGTGCCAGCAACGAAAGACCGTGGGGCCATGAGCAGTTCTTC. Its protein is CASNERPWGHEQFF. The genes are TRBV11-3 and TRBJ2-1, with D possibly matching TRBD1 (5 bases). Between the trimmed V and J ends, which lost 7 bases and 8 bases, there was a span of 18 bases. Germline-derived CDR1 and CDR2 are SGHNT and YENEEA. The CDR3 consists of 14 residues.

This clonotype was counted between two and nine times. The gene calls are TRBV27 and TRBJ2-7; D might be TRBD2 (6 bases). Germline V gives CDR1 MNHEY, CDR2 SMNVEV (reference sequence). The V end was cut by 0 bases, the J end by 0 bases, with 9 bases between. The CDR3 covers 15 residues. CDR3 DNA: TGTGCCAGCAGTTTATCGACTAGTAACTCCTACGAGCAGTACTTC. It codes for CASSLSTSNSYEQYF.

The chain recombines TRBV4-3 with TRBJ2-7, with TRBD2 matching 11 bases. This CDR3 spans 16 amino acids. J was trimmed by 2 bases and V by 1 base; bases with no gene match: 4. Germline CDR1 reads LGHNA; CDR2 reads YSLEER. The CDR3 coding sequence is TGCGCCAGCAGCCAAGTTAGCGGGAGGGCCCCCTACGAGCAGTACTTC. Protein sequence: CASSQVSGRAPYEQYF.

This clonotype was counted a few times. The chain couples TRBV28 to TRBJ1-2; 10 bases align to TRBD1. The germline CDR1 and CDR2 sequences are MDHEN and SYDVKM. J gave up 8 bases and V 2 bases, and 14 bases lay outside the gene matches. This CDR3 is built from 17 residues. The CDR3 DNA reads TGTGCCAGCAGTTTAACCCCGGGGACAGGGGAAAGGTGGGGCTACACCTTC. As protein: CASSLTPGTGERWGYTF.

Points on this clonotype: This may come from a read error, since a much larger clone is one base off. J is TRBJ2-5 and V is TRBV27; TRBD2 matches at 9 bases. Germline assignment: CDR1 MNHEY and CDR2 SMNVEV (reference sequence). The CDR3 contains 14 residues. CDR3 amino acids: CASSPGVAGVERFF. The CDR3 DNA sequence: TGTGCCAGCAGCCCCGGGGTAGCGGGAGTTGAGCGGTTCTTC.

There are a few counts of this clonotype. In DNA, the CDR3 is TGCGCCAGCAGCTGGGATGGGATATCTGGAAACACCATATATTTT. Amino acid sequence: CASSWDGISGNTIYF. The J gene is TRBJ1-3, the V gene TRBV5-1; D ambiguous. This CDR3 contains 15 residues. V was shortened by 3 bases and J by 1 base, with 11 bases between the two germline ends. The germline gives CDR1 SGHRS, CDR2 YFSETQ.

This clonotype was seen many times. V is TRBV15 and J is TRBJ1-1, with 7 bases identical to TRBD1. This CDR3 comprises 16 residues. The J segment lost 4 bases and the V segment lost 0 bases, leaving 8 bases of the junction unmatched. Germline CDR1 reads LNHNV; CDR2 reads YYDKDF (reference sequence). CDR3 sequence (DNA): TGTGCCACCAGCAGAGATCGAGGGGGCGGAGGCACTGAAGCTTTCTTT. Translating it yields CATSRDRGGGGTEAFF.

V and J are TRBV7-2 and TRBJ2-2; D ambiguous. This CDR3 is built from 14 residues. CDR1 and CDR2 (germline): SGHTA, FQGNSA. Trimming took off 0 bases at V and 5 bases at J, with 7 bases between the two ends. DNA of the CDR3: TGTGCCAGCAGCTTAGCAGGTTTTACCGGGGAGCTGTTTTTT. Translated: CASSLAGFTGELFF. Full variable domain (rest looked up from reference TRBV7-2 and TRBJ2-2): GAGVSQSPSNKVTEKGKDVELRCDPISGHTALYWYRQSLGQGLEFLIYFQGNSAPDKSGLPSDRFSAERTGGSVSTLTIQRTQQEDSAVYLCASSLAGFTGELFFGEGSRLTVL.

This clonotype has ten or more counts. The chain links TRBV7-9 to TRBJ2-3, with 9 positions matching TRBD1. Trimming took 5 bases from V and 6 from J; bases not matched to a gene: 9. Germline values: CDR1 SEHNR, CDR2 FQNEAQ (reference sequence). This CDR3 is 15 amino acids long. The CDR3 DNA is TGTGCCAGCAGCCTGCGCACAGGGGGCGAGGATACGCAGTATTTT. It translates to CASSLRTGGEDTQYF.

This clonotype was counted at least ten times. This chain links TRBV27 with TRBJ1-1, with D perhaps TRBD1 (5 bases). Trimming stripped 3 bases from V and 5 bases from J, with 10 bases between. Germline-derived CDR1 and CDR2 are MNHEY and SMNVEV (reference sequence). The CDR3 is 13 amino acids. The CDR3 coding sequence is TGTGCCAGCAGTTTTAGAGGGGAGACTGAAGCTTTCTTT. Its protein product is CASSFRGETEAFF.

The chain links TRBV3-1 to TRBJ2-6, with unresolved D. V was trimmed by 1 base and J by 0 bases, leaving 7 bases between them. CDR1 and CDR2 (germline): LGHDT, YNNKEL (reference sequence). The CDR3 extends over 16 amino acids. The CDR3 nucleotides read TGTGCCAGCAGCCAAGGAGCCTACTCTGGGGCCAACGTCCTGACTTTC. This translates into CASSQGAYSGANVLTF.

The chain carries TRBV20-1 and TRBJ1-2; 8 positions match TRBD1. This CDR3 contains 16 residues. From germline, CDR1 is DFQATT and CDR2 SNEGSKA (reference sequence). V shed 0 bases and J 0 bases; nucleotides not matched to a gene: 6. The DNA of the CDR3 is TGCAGTGCTAGAGATTGGACAGGGAACTCTAACTATGGCTACACCTTC. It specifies CSARDWTGNSNYGYTF.

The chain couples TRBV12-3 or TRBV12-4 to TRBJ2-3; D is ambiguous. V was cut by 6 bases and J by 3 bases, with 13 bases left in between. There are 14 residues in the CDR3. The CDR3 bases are TGTGCCAGCAGACACCGCGGTACTACAGATACGCAGTATTTT. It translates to CASRHRGTTDTQYF.

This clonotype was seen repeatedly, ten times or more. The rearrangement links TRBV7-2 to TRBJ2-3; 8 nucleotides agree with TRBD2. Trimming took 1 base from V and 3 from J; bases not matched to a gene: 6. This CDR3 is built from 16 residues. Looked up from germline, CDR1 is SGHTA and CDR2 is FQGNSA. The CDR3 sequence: CASSLVAGTSTDTQYF. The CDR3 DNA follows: TGTGCCAGCAGCTTAGTGGCCGGGACTAGTACAGATACGCAGTATTTT.

The CDR3 DNA sequence: TGCAGTGCCCCTACTAGCGAAGCTAAATCTTACAATGAGCAGTTCTTC. Its protein is CSAPTSEAKSYNEQFF. This sequence joins TRBV20-1 and TRBJ2-1; 7 nucleotides line up with TRBD2. The CDR3 spans 16 residues. The germline CDR1 and CDR2 sequences are DFQATT and SNEGSKA (reference sequence). After removal of 6 bases from V and 4 bases from J, the junction contained 15 bases not matched to a gene.

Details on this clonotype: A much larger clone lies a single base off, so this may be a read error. The CDR3 here is CASSIAGTSGYNEQFF. CDR3 bases: TGTGCCAGCAGCATCGCCGGGACTAGCGGGTATAATGAGCAGTTCTTC. V gene TRBV7-2 combines with J gene TRBJ2-1; the match to TRBD2 covers 12 bases. The CDR3 is made up of 16 amino acids. Per germline, CDR1 SGHTA and CDR2 FQGNSA. Trimming removed 5 bases from V and 7 bases from J; junction bases left unmatched: 9. Based on the CDR3 plus reference TRBV7-2 and TRBJ2-1, the full variable domain is GAGVSQSPSNKVTEKGKDVELRCDPISGHTALYWYRQSLGQGLEFLIYFQGNSAPDKSGLPSDRFSAERTGGSVSTLTIQRTQQEDSAVYLCASSIAGTSGYNEQFFGPGTRLTVL.